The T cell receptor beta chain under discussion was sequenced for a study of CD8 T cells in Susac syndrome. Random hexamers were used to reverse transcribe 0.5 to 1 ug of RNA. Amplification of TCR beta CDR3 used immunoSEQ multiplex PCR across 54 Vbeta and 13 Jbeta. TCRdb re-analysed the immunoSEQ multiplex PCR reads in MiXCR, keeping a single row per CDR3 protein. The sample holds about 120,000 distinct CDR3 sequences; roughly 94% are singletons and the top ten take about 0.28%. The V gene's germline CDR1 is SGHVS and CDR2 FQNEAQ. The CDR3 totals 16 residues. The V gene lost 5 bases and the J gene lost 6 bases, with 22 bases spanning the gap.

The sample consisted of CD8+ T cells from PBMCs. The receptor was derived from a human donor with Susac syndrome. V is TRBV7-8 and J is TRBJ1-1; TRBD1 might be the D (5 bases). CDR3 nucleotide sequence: TGTGCCAGCAGCAACTGGGGTGGGGGGGTTGGAGCTGAAGCTTTCTTT. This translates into CASSNWGGGVGAEAFF.